The source of this T cell receptor (beta chain) is a study of T cell responses to AZD1222 COVID-19 vaccine. CDR3 length: 15 residues. Germline lookup yields CDR1 MDHEN and CDR2 SYDVKM. V lost 0 bases and J lost 1; bases outside the gene matches: 0. Concerning this clone itself: What it binds is not known.

Sequenced by immunoSEQ multiplex PCR; TCRdb stores in-frame clones only, minus some. The sample has some 120,000 clones; 80% to 90% are singletons. Study-wide results and limits: There were vaccine-associated CD4 TCRs across spike, dominant at 160-218 and 743-854. Increases in Spike-specific TCR breadth and depth were seen after two AZD1222 doses. Clonal diversity may have been underestimated in mostly white British donors. Close to half of spike-specific TCRs reportedly recognize unmutated variant regions.

The sample consisted of peripheral blood, taken on day 0 of MenACWY control vaccination. The chain couples TRBV28 to TRBJ1-3; 7 bases match TRBD1. The source is an adult in good health. For the CDR3, the DNA is TGTGCCAGCAGTTTATGGACAGGGTCTGGAAACACCATATATTTT. Translation: CASSLWTGSGNTIYF. Combining the CDR3 with reference TRBV28 and TRBJ1-3 gives the whole variable domain DVKVTQSSRYLVKRTGEKVFLECVQDMDHENMFWYRQDPGLGLRLIYFSYDVKMKEKGDIPEGYSVSREKKERFSLILESASTNQTSMYLCASSLWTGSGNTIYFGEGSWLTVV.